This TCR beta chain was identified in a study of shared T cell receptors in the human thymus. Method: immunoSEQ multiplex PCR; TCRdb's copy keeps in-frame clones and lacks some. In the table there are hundreds of thousands of clones, 70% to 90% of which are singletons. The sample was also reused in another study, on human thymus T cells. That paper notes: Resections removed during corrective heart surgery provided the thymus tissue used. Thymic and blood repertoires appeared to show biased V and J gene usage. Related research described strongly overlapping thymic repertoires in unrelated people.

This clonotype originated in a boy under three years old with a congenital heart defect. The sequencing input was thymocytes.

CDR3 sequence (DNA): TGCGCCAGCAGCCAAGCTAGCCCTATCCACAATGAGCAGTTCTTC. Protein product: CASSQASPIHNEQFF. V and J are TRBV4-3 and TRBJ2-1; maybe TRBD2 (5 bases). The V end lost 1 base, the J end lost 5 bases, and 12 bases lay between the germline ends. The CDR3 runs 15 residues. Germline V lookup: CDR1 LGHNA, CDR2 YSLEER.